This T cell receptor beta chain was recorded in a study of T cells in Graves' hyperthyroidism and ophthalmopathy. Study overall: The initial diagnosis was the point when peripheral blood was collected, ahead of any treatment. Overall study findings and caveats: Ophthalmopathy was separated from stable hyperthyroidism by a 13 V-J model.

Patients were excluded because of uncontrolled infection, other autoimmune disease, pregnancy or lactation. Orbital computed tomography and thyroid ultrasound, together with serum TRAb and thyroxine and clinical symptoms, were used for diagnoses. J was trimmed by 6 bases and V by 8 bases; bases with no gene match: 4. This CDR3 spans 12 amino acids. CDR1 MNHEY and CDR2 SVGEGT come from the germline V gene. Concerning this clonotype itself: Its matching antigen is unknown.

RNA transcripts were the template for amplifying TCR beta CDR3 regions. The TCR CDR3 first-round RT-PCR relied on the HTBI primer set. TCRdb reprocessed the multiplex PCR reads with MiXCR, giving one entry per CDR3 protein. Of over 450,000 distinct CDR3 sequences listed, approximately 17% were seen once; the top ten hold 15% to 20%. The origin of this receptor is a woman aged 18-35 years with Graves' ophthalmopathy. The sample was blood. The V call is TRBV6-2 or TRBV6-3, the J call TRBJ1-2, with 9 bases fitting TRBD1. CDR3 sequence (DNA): TGTGCCAGCTACAGGGGGCTAGATGGCTACACCTTC. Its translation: CASYRGLDGYTF.